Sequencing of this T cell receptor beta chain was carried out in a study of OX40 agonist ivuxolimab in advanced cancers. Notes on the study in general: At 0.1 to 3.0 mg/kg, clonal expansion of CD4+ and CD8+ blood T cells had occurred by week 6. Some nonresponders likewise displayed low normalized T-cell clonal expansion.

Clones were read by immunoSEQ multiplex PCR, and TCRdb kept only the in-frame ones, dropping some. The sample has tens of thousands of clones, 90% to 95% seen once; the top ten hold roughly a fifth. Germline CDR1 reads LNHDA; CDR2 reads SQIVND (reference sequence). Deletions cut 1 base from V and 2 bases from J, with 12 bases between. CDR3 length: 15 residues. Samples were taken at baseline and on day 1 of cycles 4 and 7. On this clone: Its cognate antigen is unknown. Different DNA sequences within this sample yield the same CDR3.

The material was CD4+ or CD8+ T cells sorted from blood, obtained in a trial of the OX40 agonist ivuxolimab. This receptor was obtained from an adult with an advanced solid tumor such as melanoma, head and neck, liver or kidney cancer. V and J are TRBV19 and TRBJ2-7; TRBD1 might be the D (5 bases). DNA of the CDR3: TGTGCCAGTAGTATAGGCCCAGGGCCGCCCTACGAGCAGTACTTC. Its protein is CASSIGPGPPYEQYF.